The entry that follows covers one T cell receptor (beta chain) sequence. Its antigen is unidentified. The germline CDR1 and CDR2 sequences are SGHAT and FQNNGV. The junction had 10 bases not matched to a gene; V was cut back by 1 base and J by 6 bases. CDR3 length: 16 amino acids. This sample is drawn from a study of lymphopenia after photon versus proton radiotherapy. Study-level results: Post-nadir TCR diversity decline inversely tracked overall survival among those who died. Relative stability marked proton patients; photon patients lost diversity and naive cells. Oligoclonal CD8+ Temra expansion after nadir drove photon patients' diversity drop. Better survival with proton therapy was suggested as possible, not demonstrated.

TCRdb keeps only in-frame clones here, not all; method: immunoSEQ multiplex PCR. The data show some 25,000 clones, more than 80% seen once. The sequence derives from a man aged 30-40 years with gastric cancer. The sample here was peripheral blood, taken from a patient treated with photon-based radiotherapy. V is TRBV11-2 and J is TRBJ2-3, with 7 bases aligning to TRBD2. In nucleotides, the CDR3 is TGTGCCAGCAGCTTAGTCGGGGGAGGGTCCGTGGATACGCAGTATTTT. Protein product: CASSLVGGGSVDTQYF.